This entry describes one T cell receptor (beta chain). Its binding antigen is unknown. No clone much larger than this one lies a single base away; base qualities are absent. Stable Graves' hyperthyroidism was defined as the absence of progression to ophthalmopathy over 18 months of follow-up. Hyperthyroidism patients were newly diagnosed, had a disease duration of under 2 months, and were aged 18 to 65 years. The study excluded patients with uncontrolled infections, other autoimmune diseases, pregnancy or lactation. Diagnoses were established on the basis of clinical symptoms, serum thyroxine and TRAb, thyroid ultrasound, and orbital computed tomography. PBMCs were isolated from about 9.1 ml of fresh peripheral blood by Ficoll-Paque density gradient centrifugation. Total RNA was extracted using Trizol reagent, and RNA quality was assessed on an Agilent 2100 Bioanalyzer. For CDR1 and CDR2, the germline V gene lists SGDLS and YYNGEE. Taken from cysteine to phenylalanine, the CDR3 has 20 residues. The kept DNA is CDR3 alone, 60 bases in frame from the first base. The junction shows trimming of 0 bases on V and 5 bases on J, and the gene matches do not reach 17 bases of it.

The TCR beta CDR3 regions were amplified from the RNA transcripts. For the first round of RT-PCR on the TCR CDR3, the HTBI primer set was used together with the Qiagen OneStep RT-PCR kit. A second multiplex PCR round built the libraries, followed by size selection and purification. The libraries were sequenced on an Illumina HiSeq2000 using paired-end 100 bp reads. In the source study's methods: SOAPnuke was used to process the raw data, throwing out any read that contained adapters or uncalled bases, had a mean Phred below 15, or lacked an exact constant-primer or identifier match. COPE v1.2.5 was used to merge high-quality paired reads, and clonotypes were defined as unique nucleotide sequences. MiTCR v1.1 was used to align clonotypes to the IMGT TRBV, TRBD and TRBJ reference segments. Analysis was restricted to V-J combinations with a frequency above 0.0001, which covered 99.2% of repertoires. The TCS score was defined as the ratio of F50 (clonal expansion) to E x V (chaos), calculated using BLOSUM62-based TCRdist between CDR3 peptides within each V-J. Welch's t-statistics and random forest reduced approximately 520 V-J features to under 15, which were used in a naive Bayes classifier (R e1071). TCRdb trimmed public reads at Q25 via fastp, called clones via MiXCR and kept in-frame beta chains. Each entry is one CDR3 protein sequence, shown with its most common DNA and genes. The V and J calls and clone size are TCRdb's, not the authors'. This sample comprises 600,000 or so distinct CDR3 sequences, about 17% of them detected only once. The top ten clonotypes cover 3.8% of the sample.

This specimen comes from a study of T cells in Graves' hyperthyroidism and ophthalmopathy (dated by TCRdb to between 2019 and 2020). In the study overall: Peripheral blood samples were taken at the time of initial diagnosis, prior to any treatment. To identify TCR V-J signatures that set the groups apart, the researchers used a discovery cohort of 100 patients, made up of under 50 with Graves' ophthalmopathy and around 58 with stable Graves' hyperthyroidism. Whether ophthalmopathy could be predicted prospectively was tested in an independent validation cohort made up of under 20 hyperthyroidism patients plus 17 patients who later progressed to ophthalmopathy. The 85 to 100 discovery patients were divided at random into training and test sets in a 7:3 ratio. The study also compared thyroid tissue and blood T-cell repertoires from about six Graves' hyperthyroidism patients. After blood sampling, hyperthyroidism patients were treated with methimazole at a starting dose of 30 mg daily, and ophthalmopathy patients were treated with high-dose intravenous methylprednisolone. The paper reports TCR Vbeta CDR3 sequencing of over 130 peripheral blood samples: 40 or so ophthalmopathy, over 70 hyperthyroidism and some 17 progressor patients.

General conclusions and limits of the study: Most expanded thyroid clonotypes (frequency above 0.001) were also detected in blood, a finding suggesting that blood repertoires may reflect thyroid immune responses. In cross-validation, a model built on a 13 V-J signature told ophthalmopathy apart from stable hyperthyroidism with approximately 90% sensitivity and approximately 81% specificity, and in testing the same model reached 80%/75%. During validation, the model predicted progression to ophthalmopathy a median of approximately six months ahead of onset, with roughly 65% sensitivity and 72% to 80% specificity. Sample size was not statistically predetermined, and blinding of investigators to group allocation was not performed.

The sequence is built from TRBV9 and TRBJ1-5; 10 of the junction bases match TRBD1. The sequence was obtained from a woman aged 25 to 39 with Graves' hyperthyroidism. Sequenced material: blood. The CDR3 region: CASSVGPAIPGTGADQPQHF. The DNA is TGTGCCAGCAGCGTAGGGCCAGCTATCCCCGGGACAGGGGCCGATCAGCCCCAGCATTTT.